This is a list of T cell receptor beta chains from one sample in a study of low-dose radiotherapy and immunotherapy resistance in tumors. TCRdb reprocessed the reads with MiXCR, giving one entry per CDR3 protein. The sample consists of some 52,000 distinct CDR3 sequences, approximately 31% of them appearing once. The starting material was PBMCs, obtained after low-dose radiotherapy plus immunotherapy. The receptor source for this set is a male donor with rectosigmoid adenocarcinoma. The CDR3 runs from the conserved cysteine through the conserved F or W. D genes are given only for firm matches. For some rows the clone size is stated as once, few or many, or as a class when expanded; others skip it.

J gene	V gene	clone size	D gene	CDR3 protein	CDR3 DNA
TRBJ2-5	TRBV6-2/TRBV6-3	many	TRBD2	CASSKGLAGKETQYF	TGTGCCAGCAGTAAGGGACTAGCGGGGAAAGAGACCCAGTACTTC
TRBJ2-6	TRBV5-1	-	-	CASSLVGSRSGANVLTF	TGCGCCAGCAGCTTGGTTGGGAGCCGCTCTGGGGCCAACGTCCTGACTTTC
TRBJ2-7	TRBV18	many	TRBD1	CASSSQGTSYEQYF	TGTGCCAGCTCATCACAGGGGACCTCCTATGAGCAGTACTTC
TRBJ2-2	TRBV11-3	many	TRBD1	CASSLEQGGSANTGELFF	TGTGCCAGCAGCTTAGAGCAAGGGGGCTCGGCGAACACCGGGGAGCTGTTTTTT
TRBJ2-1	TRBV6-4	-	TRBD1	CASSDLDRGGNEQFF	TGTGCCAGCAGTGACCTGGACAGGGGTGGCAATGAGCAGTTCTTC
TRBJ1-1	TRBV29-1	many	-	CSVGKGIGGTEAFF	TGCAGCGTTGGGAAAGGGATCGGGGGCACTGAAGCTTTCTTT
TRBJ1-1	TRBV29-1	many	TRBD1	CSVGGGTGVTEAFF	TGCAGCGTTGGGGGCGGGACAGGGGTCACTGAAGCTTTCTTT
TRBJ2-1	TRBV6-5	many	-	CASSRQGKQFF	TGTGCCAGCAGCCGCCAGGGGAAGCAGTTCTTC
TRBJ2-7	TRBV28	-	-	CASSFGGAAGESYEQYF	TGTGCCAGCAGTTTCGGAGGGGCCGCAGGGGAATCCTACGAGCAGTACTTC
TRBJ2-7	TRBV6-2/TRBV6-3	-	-	CASCPDRVAGTTSYEQYF	TGTGCCAGCTGCCCGGACAGGGTAGCGGGAACTACCTCCTACGAGCAGTACTTC
TRBJ2-1	TRBV6-8	many	-	CASSSLNEQFF	TGTGCCAGCAGTAGTCTGAATGAGCAGTTCTTC
TRBJ2-1	TRBV19	-	-	CASSMGALSSYNEQFF	TGTGCCAGTAGTATGGGGGCGTTGAGCTCCTACAATGAGCAGTTCTTC
TRBJ2-1	TRBV7-2	many	-	CASSIRATIGF	TGTGCCAGCAGCATCCGGGCCACTATAGGGTTC
TRBJ1-4	TRBV20-1	many	-	CSVKQELVMRKLFF	TGCAGTGTCAAACAGGAGTTAGTAATGAGGAAACTGTTTTTT
TRBJ2-7	TRBV20-1	many	-	CSARDQGQNYEQYF	TGCAGTGCTAGAGATCAAGGACAGAACTACGAGCAGTACTTC
TRBJ1-5	TRBV6-2/TRBV6-3	many	TRBD1	CASSQGAWQPQHF	TGTGCCAGCAGCCAGGGGGCTTGGCAGCCCCAGCATTTT
TRBJ2-1	TRBV24-1	-	-	CATSDSREIDPTYSSYNEQFF	TGTGCCACCAGTGATTCCCGTGAAATAGACCCTACTTACAGCTCCTACAATGAGCAGTTCTTC
TRBJ2-7	TRBV12-3/TRBV12-4	many	TRBD1	CASSLAGTGFYEQYF	TGTGCCAGCAGTCTCGCGGGGACAGGATTCTACGAGCAGTACTTC
TRBJ1-1	TRBV20-1	many	-	CSARGQRLMNTEAFF	TGCAGTGCTAGAGGGCAGAGACTCATGAACACTGAAGCTTTCTTT
TRBJ2-2	TRBV29-1	many	-	CSATVGISNTGELFF	TGCAGCGCCACCGTGGGGATATCGAACACCGGGGAGCTGTTTTTT
TRBJ2-5	TRBV6-2/TRBV6-3	-	-	CASSHRPGPKDVYF	TGTGCCAGCAGTCACAGACCGGGACCGAAGGACGTGTACTTC
TRBJ1-2	TRBV29-1	-	TRBD1	CSALRDRGWDGGYTF	TGCAGCGCCCTCCGGGACAGGGGATGGGATGGAGGCTACACCTTC
TRBJ1-1	TRBV28	many	-	CASSRSGVRTEAFF	TGTGCCAGCAGTCGCTCCGGGGTTCGCACTGAAGCTTTCTTT
TRBJ1-2	TRBV18	many	-	CASSPESGTEYGYTF	TGTGCCAGCTCACCCGAATCCGGGACGGAGTATGGCTACACCTTC
TRBJ2-3	TRBV4-1	many	-	CASSQVNLISTDTQYF	TGCGCCAGCAGCCAGGTGAACTTGATTAGCACAGATACGCAGTATTTT
TRBJ1-1	TRBV7-2	many	TRBD1	CASSSPDRLNTEAFF	TGTGCCAGCAGCTCACCGGACAGGCTGAACACTGAAGCTTTCTTT
TRBJ2-1	TRBV5-4	-	TRBD2	CASSSVTSGVGEQFF	TGTGCCAGCAGCTCCGTGACTAGCGGGGTAGGTGAGCAGTTCTTC
TRBJ1-1	TRBV20-1	many	-	CSAHQAVNTEAFF	TGCAGTGCTCACCAGGCGGTGAACACTGAAGCTTTCTTT
TRBJ2-2	TRBV7-9	few	-	CASSFGSAGELFF	TGTGCCAGCAGCTTTGGATCCGCCGGGGAGCTGTTTTTT
TRBJ2-1	TRBV4-2	many	-	CASSQGEYSYNEQFF	TGTGCCAGCAGCCAGGGCGAGTACTCCTACAATGAGCAGTTCTTC
TRBJ2-2	TRBV7-9	-	-	CASTPRAAGQGTGELFF	TGTGCCAGCACCCCCCGGGCGGCGGGACAAGGCACCGGGGAGCTGTTTTTT
TRBJ2-3	TRBV5-4	-	-	CASSLVGRLSTDTQYF	TGTGCCAGCAGCTTGGTGGGACGCTTAAGCACAGATACGCAGTATTTT
TRBJ1-1	TRBV5-1	-	-	CASSPQTTPNTEAFF	TGCGCCAGCAGCCCACAGACGACCCCGAACACTGAAGCTTTCTTT
TRBJ2-5	TRBV5-1	once	TRBD1	CASRSDTGTGSGETQYF	TGCGCCAGCAGATCGGACACCGGGACAGGGTCGGGAGAGACCCAGTACTTC
TRBJ2-7	TRBV2	-	-	CVSRSTQGGDEQYF	TGTGTCAGCAGGTCGACCCAGGGCGGGGACGAGCAGTACTTC
TRBJ1-5	TRBV19	-	-	CASSIETPGQGQPQHF	TGTGCCAGTAGTATCGAGACTCCTGGGCAGGGTCAGCCCCAGCATTTT
TRBJ2-1	TRBV11-2	-	TRBD2	CASSSTSGSYNEQFF	TGTGCCAGCAGCTCTACTAGCGGCTCTTATAATGAGCAGTTCTTC
TRBJ1-2	TRBV19	many	TRBD1	CASTPGQGYGYTF	TGTGCCAGTACCCCGGGACAGGGCTATGGCTACACCTTC
TRBJ1-1	TRBV10-3	-	-	CAIRSMGNTEAFF	TGTGCCATCAGATCTATGGGAAACACTGAAGCTTTCTTT
TRBJ2-5	TRBV7-3	-	-	CASSPTGGGRQETQYF	TGTGCCAGCAGCCCCACTGGGGGGGGGCGCCAAGAGACCCAGTACTTC
TRBJ2-3	TRBV7-9	many	TRBD1	CASRTTGESTDTQYF	TGTGCCAGCAGGACCACAGGGGAATCCACAGATACGCAGTATTTT
TRBJ2-3	TRBV6-8	-	TRBD1	CASILPTGETDTQYF	TGTGCCAGCATCCTCCCCACAGGGGAGACAGATACGCAGTATTTT